The clone carrying this T cell receptor (beta chain) was seen only once. Here immunoSEQ multiplex PCR was the method, and the copy in TCRdb shows in-frame clones only, minus some. Of about 120,000 clones listed, more than 70% are singletons. Germline loops: CDR1 MNHEY, CDR2 SMNVEV (reference sequence). Trimming pared 6 bases from V and 1 base from J, leaving 22 bases between. The CDR3 totals 18 residues. This sample was included in a study of control samples from healthy donors and cancer patients. This clonotype was obtained from a man between 45 and 60 years old in good health. What was sequenced was blood. V usage is TRBV27 and J usage is TRBJ1-5; D gene ambiguous. The CDR3 sequence is CASSSRGALPASNQPQHF. The DNA of the CDR3 is TGTGCCAGCAGCTCACGGGGTGCCCTTCCGGCGAGCAATCAGCCCCAGCATTTT.